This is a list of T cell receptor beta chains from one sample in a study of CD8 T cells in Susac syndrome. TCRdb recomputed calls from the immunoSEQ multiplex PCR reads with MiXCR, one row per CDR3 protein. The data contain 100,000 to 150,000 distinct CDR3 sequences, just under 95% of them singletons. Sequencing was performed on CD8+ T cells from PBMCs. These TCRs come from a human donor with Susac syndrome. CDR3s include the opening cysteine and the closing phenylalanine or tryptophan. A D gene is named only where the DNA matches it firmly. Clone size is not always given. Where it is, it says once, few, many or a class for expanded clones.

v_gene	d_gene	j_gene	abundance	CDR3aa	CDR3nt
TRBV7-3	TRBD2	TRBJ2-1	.	CASSLTGGEMDEQFF	TGTGCCAGCAGCTTAACCGGGGGGGAAATGGATGAGCAGTTCTTC
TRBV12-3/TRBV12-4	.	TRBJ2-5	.	CASTKTQLRETQYF	TGTGCCAGCACCAAGACCCAGCTACGGGAGACCCAGTACTTC
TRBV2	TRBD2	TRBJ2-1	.	CASSEALAGVINEQFF	TGTGCCAGCAGTGAAGCTTTAGCGGGGGTCATCAATGAGCAGTTCTTC
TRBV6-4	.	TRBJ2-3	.	CASSEGEVTDTQYF	TGTGCCAGCAGTGAGGGCGAGGTCACAGATACGCAGTATTTT
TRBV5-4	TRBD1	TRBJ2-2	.	CASSPGGTGAITGELFF	TGTGCCAGCAGCCCGGGGGGGACAGGGGCGATCACCGGGGAGCTGTTTTTT
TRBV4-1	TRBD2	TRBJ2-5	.	CASSHSGGEETQYF	TGCGCCAGCAGCCACTCCGGGGGGGAAGAGACCCAGTACTTC
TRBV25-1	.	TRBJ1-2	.	CASSATVSNYGYTF	TGTGCCAGCAGTGCGACAGTTTCTAACTATGGCTACACCTTC
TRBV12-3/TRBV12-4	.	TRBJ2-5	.	CASGAGTGAQYF	TGTGCCAGCGGAGCGGGCACGGGGGCCCAGTACTTC
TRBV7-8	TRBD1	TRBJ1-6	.	CASQQGAGNSPLHF	TGTGCCAGCCAGCAGGGGGCTGGGAATTCACCCCTCCACTTT
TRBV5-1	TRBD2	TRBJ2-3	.	CASSLGLAYDTQYF	TGCGCCAGCAGCTTGGGACTAGCATACGATACGCAGTATTTT
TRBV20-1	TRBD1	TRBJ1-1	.	CSAATGEGTEAFF	TGCAGTGCCGCGACAGGGGAGGGCACTGAAGCTTTCTTT
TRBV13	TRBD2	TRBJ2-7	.	CASSLSAPGGREQYF	TGTGCCAGCAGCTTATCCGCCCCGGGAGGTCGCGAGCAGTACTTC
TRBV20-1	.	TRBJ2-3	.	CSANPIPGPLSTDTQYF	TGCAGTGCTAACCCAATACCAGGTCCCCTATCCACAGATACGCAGTATTTT
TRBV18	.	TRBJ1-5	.	CASSPGEGNQPQHF	TGTGCCAGCTCACCAGGGGAGGGCAATCAGCCCCAGCATTTT
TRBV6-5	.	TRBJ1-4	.	CASSTTGLEKLFF	TGTGCCAGCAGTACTACAGGGCTCGAAAAACTGTTTTTT
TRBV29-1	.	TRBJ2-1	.	CSVEPAVYNEQFF	TGCAGCGTTGAGCCAGCCGTCTACAATGAGCAGTTCTTC
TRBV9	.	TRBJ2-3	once	CASSDSRRGSQYF	TGTGCCAGCAGCGATTCCAGAAGGGGGTCGCAGTATTTT
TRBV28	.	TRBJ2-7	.	CASSFLSAAYSSYEQYF	TGTGCCAGCAGTTTTCTATCCGCGGCTTATAGCTCCTACGAGCAGTACTTC
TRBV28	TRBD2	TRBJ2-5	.	CASSLATGREETQYF	TGTGCCAGCAGTTTAGCTACCGGGAGGGAAGAGACCCAGTACTTC
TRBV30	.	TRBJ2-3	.	CAWRLGVGTDTQYF	TGTGCCTGGCGCCTCGGCGTTGGCACAGATACGCAGTATTTT
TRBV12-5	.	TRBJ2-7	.	CASGLVAGLSYEQYF	TGTGCTAGTGGTTTGGTAGCAGGACTCTCCTACGAGCAGTACTTC
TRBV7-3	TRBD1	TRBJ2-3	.	CASNFGRQGDTQYF	TGTGCCAGCAACTTTGGGAGACAGGGGGATACGCAGTATTTT
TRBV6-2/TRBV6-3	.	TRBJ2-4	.	CASSYSTGAKNIQYF	TGTGCCAGCAGTTACTCCACAGGGGCCAAAAACATTCAGTACTTC